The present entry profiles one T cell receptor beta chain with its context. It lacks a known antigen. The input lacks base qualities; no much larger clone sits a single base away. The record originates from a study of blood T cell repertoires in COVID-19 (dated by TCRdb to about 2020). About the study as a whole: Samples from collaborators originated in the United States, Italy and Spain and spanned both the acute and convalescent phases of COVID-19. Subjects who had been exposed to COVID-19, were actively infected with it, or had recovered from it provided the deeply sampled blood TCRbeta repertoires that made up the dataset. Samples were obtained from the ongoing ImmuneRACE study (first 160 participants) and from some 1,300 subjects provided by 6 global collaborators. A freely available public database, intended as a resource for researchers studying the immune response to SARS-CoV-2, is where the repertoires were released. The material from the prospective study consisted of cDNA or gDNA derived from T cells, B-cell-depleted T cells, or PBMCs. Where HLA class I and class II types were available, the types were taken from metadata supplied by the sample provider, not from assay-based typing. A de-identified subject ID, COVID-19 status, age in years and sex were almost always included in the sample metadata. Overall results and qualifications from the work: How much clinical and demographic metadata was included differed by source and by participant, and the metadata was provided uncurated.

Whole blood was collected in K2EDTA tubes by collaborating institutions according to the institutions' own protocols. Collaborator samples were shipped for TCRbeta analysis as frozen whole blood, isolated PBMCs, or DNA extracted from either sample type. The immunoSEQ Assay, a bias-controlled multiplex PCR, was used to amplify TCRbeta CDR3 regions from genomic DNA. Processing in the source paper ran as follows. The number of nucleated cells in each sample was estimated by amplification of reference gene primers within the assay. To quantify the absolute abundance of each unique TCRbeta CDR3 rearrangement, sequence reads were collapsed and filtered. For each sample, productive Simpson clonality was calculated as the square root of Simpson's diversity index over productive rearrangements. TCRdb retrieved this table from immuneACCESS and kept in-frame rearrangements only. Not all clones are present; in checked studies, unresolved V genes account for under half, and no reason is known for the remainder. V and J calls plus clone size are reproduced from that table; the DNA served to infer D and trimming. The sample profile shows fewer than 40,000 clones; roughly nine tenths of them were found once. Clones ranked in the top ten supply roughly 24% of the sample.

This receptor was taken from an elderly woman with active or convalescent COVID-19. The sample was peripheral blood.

The CDR3 protein sequence reads: CASSKDRRPEAFF. The sequence in DNA is TGCGCCAGCAGCAAAGACAGGCGCCCTGAAGCTTTCTTT. The receptor chain draws on TRBV5-1 and TRBJ1-1; the D gene is perhaps TRBD1, from 6 matching bases. V is cut by 4 bases and J by 6 bases, and the space between the germline ends is 13 bases. The CDR1 and CDR2 encoded by the germline V gene are SGHRS and YFSETQ. The CDR3 starts with the cysteine, ends with the phenylalanine, and has 13 residues. Just the 39-base CDR3 DNA is kept, in frame starting at base 1.